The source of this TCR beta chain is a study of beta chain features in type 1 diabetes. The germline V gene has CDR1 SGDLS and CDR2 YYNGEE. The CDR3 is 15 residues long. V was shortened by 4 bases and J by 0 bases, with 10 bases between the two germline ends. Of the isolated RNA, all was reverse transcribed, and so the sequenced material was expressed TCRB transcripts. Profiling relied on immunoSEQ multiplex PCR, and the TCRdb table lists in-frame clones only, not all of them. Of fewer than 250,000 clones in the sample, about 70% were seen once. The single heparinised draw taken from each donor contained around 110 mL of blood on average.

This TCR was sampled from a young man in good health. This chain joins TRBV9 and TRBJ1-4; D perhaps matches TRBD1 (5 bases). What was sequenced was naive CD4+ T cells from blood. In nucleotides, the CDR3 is TGTGCCAGCAGCCGCATGGGGGCAACTAATGAAAAACTGTTTTTT. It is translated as CASSRMGATNEKLFF.